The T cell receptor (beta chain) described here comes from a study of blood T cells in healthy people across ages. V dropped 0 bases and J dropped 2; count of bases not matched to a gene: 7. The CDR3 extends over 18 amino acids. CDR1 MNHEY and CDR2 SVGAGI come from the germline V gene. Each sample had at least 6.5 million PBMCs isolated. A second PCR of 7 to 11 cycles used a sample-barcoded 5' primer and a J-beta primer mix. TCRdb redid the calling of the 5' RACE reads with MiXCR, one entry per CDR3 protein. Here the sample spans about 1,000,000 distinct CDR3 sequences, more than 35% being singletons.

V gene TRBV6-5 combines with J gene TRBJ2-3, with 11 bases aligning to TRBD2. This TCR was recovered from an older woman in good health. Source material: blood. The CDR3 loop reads CASSYSQQLAGDTDTQYF. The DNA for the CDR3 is TGTGCCAGCAGTTACTCGCAGCAACTAGCGGGAGACACAGATACGCAGTATTTT.